Presented here are 24 T cell receptor beta chains from one specimen sequenced in a study of beta chain features in type 1 diabetes. Study-level findings and limits: There was a moderate but significant shortening of TCRB CDR3s in all four CD4+ subsets of Type 1 diabetes patients.

Sequenced material consisted of expressed TCRB transcripts (all of the isolated RNA was reverse transcribed). Produced via immunoSEQ multiplex PCR; TCRdb's table is partial and in-frame only. The table records 300,000 or so clones, approximately 9.7% of them present only once. Their target antigens are unknown. What was sequenced was central memory CD4+ T cells from blood. The receptor source for this set is a man aged 25-40 years with type 1 diabetes.

This clone was counted a few times. The rearrangement links TRBV13 to TRBJ2-7, with TRBD1 matching 8 bases. The CDR3 is 18 amino acids. The junction had 12 bases not matched to a gene; V was cut back by 1 base and J by 1 base. Germline lookup yields CDR1 PRHDT and CDR2 FYEKMQ (reference sequence). The CDR3 bases are TGTGCCAGCAGCTTAGACCTCCCTACAGGGGGGTCTTCCTACGAGCAGTACTTC. It encodes CASSLDLPTGGSSYEQYF. Together with reference TRBV13 and TRBJ2-7, the CDR3 gives the full variable domain: AAGVIQSPRHLIKEKRETATLKCYPIPRHDTVYWYQQGPGQDPQFLISFYEKMQSDKGSIPDRFSAQQFSDYHSELNMSSLELGDSALYFCASSLDLPTGGSSYEQYFGPGTRLTVT.

This clone has at least ten counts. J is TRBJ1-1 and V is TRBV28; maybe TRBD1 (5 bases). The V end was cut by 0 bases, the J end by 0 bases, with 8 bases between. The CDR3 totals 15 residues. CDR1 is MDHEN and CDR2 is SYDVKM in the germline V gene. CDR3: CASSLWSTVNTEAFF. The CDR3 DNA reads TGTGCCAGCAGTTTATGGTCGACAGTGAACACTGAAGCTTTCTTT.

This clone occurred a few times. V usage is TRBV11-2 and J usage is TRBJ2-1, with TRBD2 matching over 13 bases. J gave up 8 bases and V 3 bases, and 4 bases lay outside the gene matches. Per the germline V gene, CDR1 is SGHAT and CDR2 is FQNNGV. This CDR3 comprises 15 residues. The CDR3: CASSLWTSGGDEQFF. CDR3 sequence (DNA): TGTGCCAGCAGCTTGTGGACTAGCGGGGGCGATGAGCAGTTCTTC.

At least ten counts were recorded for this clone. The chain is built from TRBV14 and TRBJ1-1; D unclear. The CDR3 runs 15 residues. CDR1 SGHDN and CDR2 FVKESK come from the germline V gene. Trimming stripped 4 bases from V and 1 base from J, with 13 bases between. The CDR3 protein is CASSRSATSNTEAFF. CDR3 DNA: TGTGCCAGCAGCCGGTCCGCGACATCGAACACTGAAGCTTTCTTT.

In its sample, this clone was seen a few times. Other DNA sequences in the sample encode the same CDR3. The CDR3 loop reads CASSRTSGNTEAFF. Written as DNA, the CDR3 is TGTGCCAGCAGCCGGACTTCAGGGAACACTGAAGCTTTCTTT. V and J are TRBV28 and TRBJ1-1; D gene uncertain. The CDR3 runs 14 residues. The V and J ends lost 6 bases and 1 base respectively, with 12 bases between them. Germline-derived CDR1 and CDR2 are MDHEN and SYDVKM.

This clone was found a few times. The chain has TRBV10-1 and TRBJ2-3, with D perhaps assigned TRBD1 or TRBD2 (5 bases each). CDR1 and CDR2 (germline): WNHNN, SYGVQD (reference sequence). This CDR3 is built from 12 residues. V dropped 4 bases and J dropped 6 bases, with 8 bases sitting between them. CDR3 DNA sequence: TGCGCCAGCAGTGGGGACGGCGATACGCAGTATTTT. It yields the protein CASSGDGDTQYF.

The chain employs TRBV5-4 and TRBJ2-7; 7 bases line up with TRBD1. CDR3 length: 15 amino acids. Germline CDR1 reads SGHNT; CDR2 reads YYREEE (reference sequence). After removal of 4 bases from V and 2 bases from J, the junction contained 9 bases not matched to a gene. CDR3 DNA: TGTGCCAGCAGCATAGGGACAGAAACCACCTACGAGCAGTACTTC. It codes for CASSIGTETTYEQYF.

This clone has only a few counts. The chain couples TRBV4-1 to TRBJ2-3; tentative D call: TRBD2 (5 bases). V was cut by 0 bases and J by 3 bases, with 7 bases left in between. The CDR3 contains 14 residues. The germline gives CDR1 MGHRA, CDR2 YSYEKL. The CDR3 sequence: CASSQEGRTDTQYF. Written as DNA, the CDR3 is TGCGCCAGCAGCCAAGAGGGGAGAACAGATACGCAGTATTTT.

This clone was counted only a few times. The DNA of the CDR3 is TGCGCCAGCAGCTTGGGTGGAGGGACAGCAGAGAAACTGTTTTTT. Protein: CASSLGGGTAEKLFF. The V call is TRBV5-1, the J call TRBJ1-4, with 7 bases that match TRBD1. CDR3 size: 15 residues. V was pared by 0 bases and J by 11 bases, with 10 bases of the junction left unmatched. Germline V gives CDR1 SGHRS, CDR2 YFSETQ. Together with reference TRBV5-1 and TRBJ1-4, the CDR3 gives the full variable domain: KAGVTQTPRYLIKTRGQQVTLSCSPISGHRSVSWYQQTPGQGLQFLFEYFSETQRNKGNFPGRFSGRQFSNSRSEMNVSTLELGDSALYLCASSLGGGTAEKLFFGSGTQLSVL.

The sample holds a few counts of this clone. The chain joins TRBV18 to TRBJ1-1; 7 bases match TRBD1. The germline V gene encodes CDR1 KGHSH and CDR2 LQKENI. This CDR3 has 13 residues. V dropped 4 bases and J dropped 7; count of bases not matched to a gene: 6. The CDR3 reads CASSQGTDLEAFF. Written as DNA, the CDR3 is TGTGCCAGCTCACAAGGGACAGATCTTGAAGCTTTCTTT.

The chain uses TRBV27 and TRBJ2-6; TRBD1 matches 8 bases. The CDR3 has 17 residues. CDR1 MNHEY and CDR2 SMNVEV come from the germline V gene (reference sequence). The J segment lost 2 bases and the V segment lost 7 bases, leaving 10 bases of the junction unmatched. CDR3 region: CASTPGTGAPGANVLTF. For the CDR3, the DNA is TGTGCCAGCACCCCAGGGACAGGAGCCCCTGGGGCCAACGTCCTGACTTTC.

As for this clone: Additional DNA sequences in this sample encode the identical CDR3. The chain combines TRBV18 with TRBJ1-2; D perhaps matches TRBD1 (5 bases). Trimming removed 3 bases from V and 3 bases from J, with 8 bases in between. The germline gives CDR1 KGHSH, CDR2 LQKENI. The CDR3 contains 13 residues. This CDR3 reads CASSPDRDYGYTF. The CDR3, as DNA: TGTGCCAGCTCACCCGACAGAGACTATGGCTACACCTTC.

CDR3 sequence reads: CASSFAAGSYNSPLHF. CDR3 bases: TGTGCCAGCAGCTTTGCCGCGGGCTCCTATAATTCACCCCTCCACTTT. The chain uses TRBV7-2 and TRBJ1-6; no reliable D call. The CDR3 length is 16 residues. V lost 3 bases and J 0 bases, leaving 9 bases between the germline ends. Germline V gene sequence: CDR1 SGHTA, CDR2 FQGNSA.

The chain couples TRBV4-1 to TRBJ1-5, with 7 nucleotides matching TRBD1. The CDR3 consists of 18 residues. V was pared by 0 bases and J by 2 bases, with 10 bases of the junction left unmatched. CDR1 and CDR2 from the germline V gene are MGHRA and YSYEKL. The CDR3, as DNA: TGCGCCAGCAGCCAAGACACGTCAGGGGGATGGGGCAATCAGCCCCAGCATTTT. Translation gives CASSQDTSGGWGNQPQHF.

V is TRBV4-2 and J is TRBJ1-2, with D hard to call. Germline CDR1 and CDR2: LGHNA and YNFKEQ. The V gene lost 6 bases and the J gene lost 4 bases, with 15 bases spanning the gap. This CDR3 has 14 residues. CDR3 in amino acids: CASSPGLITYGYTF. The DNA for the CDR3 is TGTGCCAGCAGTCCTGGACTGATTACCTATGGCTACACCTTC.

The rearrangement joins TRBV11-2 to TRBJ1-1; no definite D call. Trimming left V 2 bases short and J 1 base short, with 5 bases between. Germline CDR1 and CDR2: SGHAT and FQNNGV. The CDR3 is 13 residues long. The CDR3 bases are TGTGCCAGCAGCTTACCGGAGAACACTGAAGCTTTCTTT. Amino acid sequence: CASSLPENTEAFF.

In this sample, this clone turned up a few times. The rearrangement links TRBV29-1 to TRBJ2-3; no clear D gene. The CDR3 spans 11 residues. Germline V gene lookup returns CDR1 SQVTM and CDR2 ANQGSEA. Trimming left V 0 bases short and J 4 bases short, with 2 bases between. The CDR3 region is CSVEDADTQYF. The CDR3 region has the DNA TGCAGCGTTGAAGATGCAGATACGCAGTATTTT.

Only a few counts were recorded for this clone. The CDR3 sequence is CASSPASGGDGEQYF. DNA of the CDR3: TGTGCCAGCAGCCCCGCTAGCGGGGGGGATGGCGAGCAGTACTTC. The gene calls are TRBV7-2 and TRBJ2-7; TRBD2 aligns across 12 bases. The ends lost 5 bases at V and 6 bases at J; junction bases unmatched: 8. From germline, CDR1 is SGHTA and CDR2 FQGNSA. The CDR3 has 15 residues.

This clone was seen more than once but under ten times. The chain recombines TRBV10-3 with TRBJ2-3; perhaps TRBD2 as D (6 bases). V lost 5 bases to trimming and J lost 0 bases, with 12 bases between them. This CDR3 is 15 amino acids long. CDR1 and CDR2 (germline): ENHRY, SYGVKD. The CDR3 protein is CAISNSGTSTDTQYF. The CDR3 region has the DNA TGTGCCATCAGTAACTCAGGGACTAGCACAGATACGCAGTATTTT.

J is TRBJ2-7 and V is TRBV28; TRBD1 agrees at 10 bases. Losses at the gene ends were 4 bases for V and 5 bases for J; bases not matched to a gene: 8. CDR1 MDHEN and CDR2 SYDVKM come from the germline V gene. This CDR3 contains 15 residues. In DNA, the CDR3 is TGTGCCAGCAGTTCCGCCGGGACAGGGGCTAACGAGCAGTACTTC. Encoded protein: CASSSAGTGANEQYF.

The J gene is TRBJ2-1, the V gene TRBV27; 7 bases map to TRBD1. Germline-derived CDR1 and CDR2 are MNHEY and SMNVEV (reference sequence). The CDR3 consists of 14 residues. V was pared by 5 bases and J by 6 bases, with 7 bases of the junction left unmatched. As DNA, the CDR3 is TGTGCCAGCAGTCAGGGACAGCTTCGCAATGAGCAGTTCTTC. Its protein is CASSQGQLRNEQFF.

This clone was recorded a few times. The rearrangement uses TRBV7-6 and TRBJ1-2; D possibly corresponds to TRBD1 (6 bases). V lost 4 bases to trimming and J lost 7 bases, with 13 bases between them. Germline V gene sequence: CDR1 SGHVS, CDR2 FNYEAQ. This CDR3 comprises 13 residues. CDR3 region: CASSYQGLGGYTF. CDR3 bases: TGTGCCAGCAGCTACCAGGGGCTTGGTGGCTACACCTTC.

The V gene is TRBV15, the J gene TRBJ2-3, with 7 bases identical to TRBD2. The CDR3 contains 17 residues. V shed 1 base, J shed 1 base, and the junction held 8 bases outside the gene matches. Germline V gene data show CDR1 as LNHNV and CDR2 as YYDKDF (reference sequence). CDR3 residues: CATSRGVAGRRTDTQYF. DNA of the CDR3: TGTGCCACCAGCAGAGGGGTAGCGGGCCGTCGCACAGATACGCAGTATTTT.

The chain links TRBV9 to TRBJ2-1; 13 nucleotides line up with TRBD2. V dropped 4 bases and J dropped 8; count of bases not matched to a gene: 6. Germline CDR1 reads SGDLS; CDR2 reads YYNGEE. The CDR3 loop spans 15 amino acids. CDR3 sequence (DNA): TGTGCCAGCAGCACCGGGACTAGCGGGGTTTATGAGCAGTTCTTC. Its translation is CASSTGTSGVYEQFF.